This entry is about one T cell receptor beta chain. Authors' methods: For nucleated cells, counts were estimated from reference gene primer amplification. Clones were sequenced by immunoSEQ multiplex PCR, and TCRdb holds only the in-frame ones, with some missing. V, J and clone size were drawn from that table, and D and trimming were deduced from the DNA. The sample shows approximately 180,000 clones, 60% to 80% of them seen only once. The source of the sample is a study of blood T cell repertoires in COVID-19. Study-level information: Researchers got acute and convalescent COVID-19 samples from the United States, Italy and Spain. The cDNA or gDNA used as material had been derived from T cells, B-cell-depleted T cells, or PBMCs.

The germline V gene has CDR1 LGHDT and CDR2 YNNKEL (reference sequence). Unmatched junction bases numbered 6, after V lost 5 bases and J lost 4 bases. This CDR3 has 16 amino acids. This sequence was found in a woman between 70 and 85 years old with acute or convalescent COVID-19. Input material: peripheral blood. The V call is TRBV3-1 (or the pseudogene TRBV3-2), the J call TRBJ2-2, with 11 positions matching TRBD2. The CDR3 region is CASSLTSGSFTGELFF. In nucleotides, the CDR3 is TGTGCCAGCAGCTTAACTAGCGGGAGTTTCACCGGGGAGCTGTTTTTT.